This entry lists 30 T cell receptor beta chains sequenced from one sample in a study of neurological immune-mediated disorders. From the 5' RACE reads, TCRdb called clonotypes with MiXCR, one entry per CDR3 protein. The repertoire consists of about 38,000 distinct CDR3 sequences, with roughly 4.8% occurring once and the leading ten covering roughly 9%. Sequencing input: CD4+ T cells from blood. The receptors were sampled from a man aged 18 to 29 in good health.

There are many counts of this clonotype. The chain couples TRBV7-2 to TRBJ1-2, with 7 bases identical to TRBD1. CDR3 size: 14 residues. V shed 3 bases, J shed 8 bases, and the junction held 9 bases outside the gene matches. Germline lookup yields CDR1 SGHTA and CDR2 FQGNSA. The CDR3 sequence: CASSLFTTGRGYTF. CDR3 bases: TGTGCCAGCAGCTTGTTTACGACAGGGAGGGGCTACACCTTC.

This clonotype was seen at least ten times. CDR3: CASSQTGGPNYGYTF. CDR3 sequence (DNA): TGTGCCAGCAGCCAGACAGGGGGCCCTAACTATGGCTACACCTTC. The chain is built from TRBV3-1 and TRBJ1-2; 10 positions match TRBD1. The CDR3 sequence is 15 residues long. The ends lost 3 bases at V and 0 bases at J; junction bases unmatched: 1. Germline CDR1 and CDR2: LGHDT and YNNKEL (reference sequence).

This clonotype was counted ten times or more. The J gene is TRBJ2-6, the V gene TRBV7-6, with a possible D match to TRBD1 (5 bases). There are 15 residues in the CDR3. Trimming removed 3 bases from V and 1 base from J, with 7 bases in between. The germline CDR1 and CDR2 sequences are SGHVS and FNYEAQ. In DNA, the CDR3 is TGTGCCAGCAGCTTGTCAGGGTCTGGGGCCAACGTCCTGACTTTC. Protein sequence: CASSLSGSGANVLTF.

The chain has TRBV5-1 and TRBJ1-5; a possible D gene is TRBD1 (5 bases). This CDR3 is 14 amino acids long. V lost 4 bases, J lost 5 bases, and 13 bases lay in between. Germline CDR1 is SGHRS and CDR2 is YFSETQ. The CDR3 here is CASSIGTDHQPQHF. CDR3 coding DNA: TGCGCCAGCAGCATCGGGACGGACCATCAGCCCCAGCATTTT. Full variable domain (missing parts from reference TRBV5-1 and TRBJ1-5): KAGVTQTPRYLIKTRGQQVTLSCSPISGHRSVSWYQQTPGQGLQFLFEYFSETQRNKGNFPGRFSGRQFSNSRSEMNVSTLELGDSALYLCASSIGTDHQPQHFGDGTRLSIL.

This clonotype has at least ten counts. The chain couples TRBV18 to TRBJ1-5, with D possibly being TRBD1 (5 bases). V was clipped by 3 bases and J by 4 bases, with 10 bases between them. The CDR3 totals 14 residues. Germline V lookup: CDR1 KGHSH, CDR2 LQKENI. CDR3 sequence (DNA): TGTGCCAGCTCACCGGCCAGGGTAAATCAGCCCCAGCATTTT. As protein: CASSPARVNQPQHF. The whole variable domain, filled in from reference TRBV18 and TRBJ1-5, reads NAGVMQNPRHLVRRRGQEARLRCSPMKGHSHVYWYRQLPEEGLKFMVYLQKENIIDESGMPKERFSAEFPKEGPSILRIQQVVRGDSAAYFCASSPARVNQPQHFGDGTRLSIL.

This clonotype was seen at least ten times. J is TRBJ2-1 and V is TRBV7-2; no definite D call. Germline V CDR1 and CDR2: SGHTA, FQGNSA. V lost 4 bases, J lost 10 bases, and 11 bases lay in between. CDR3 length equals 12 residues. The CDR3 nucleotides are TGTGCCAGCAGCTACTCGATGGGGGAGCAGTTCTTC. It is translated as CASSYSMGEQFF.

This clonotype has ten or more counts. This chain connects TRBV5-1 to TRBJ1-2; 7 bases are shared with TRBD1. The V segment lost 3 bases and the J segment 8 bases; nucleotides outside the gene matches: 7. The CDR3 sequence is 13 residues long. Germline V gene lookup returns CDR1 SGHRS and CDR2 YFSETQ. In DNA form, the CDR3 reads TGCGCCAGCAGCTCCTCCGGGACAGACGGCTACACCTTC. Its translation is CASSSSGTDGYTF.

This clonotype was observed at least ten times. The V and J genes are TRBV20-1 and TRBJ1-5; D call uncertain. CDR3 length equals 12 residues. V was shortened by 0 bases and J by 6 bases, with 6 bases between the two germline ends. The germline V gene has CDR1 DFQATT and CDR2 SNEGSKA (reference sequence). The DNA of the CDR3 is TGCAGTGCTAGAGATTATGCTCAGCCCCAGCATTTT. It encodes CSARDYAQPQHF.

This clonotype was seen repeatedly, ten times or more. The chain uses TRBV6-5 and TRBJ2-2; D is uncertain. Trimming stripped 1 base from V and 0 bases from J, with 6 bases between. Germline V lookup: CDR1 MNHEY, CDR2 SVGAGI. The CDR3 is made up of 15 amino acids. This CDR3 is CASSYFGANTGELFF. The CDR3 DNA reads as TGTGCCAGCAGTTACTTCGGAGCGAACACCGGGGAGCTGTTTTTT.

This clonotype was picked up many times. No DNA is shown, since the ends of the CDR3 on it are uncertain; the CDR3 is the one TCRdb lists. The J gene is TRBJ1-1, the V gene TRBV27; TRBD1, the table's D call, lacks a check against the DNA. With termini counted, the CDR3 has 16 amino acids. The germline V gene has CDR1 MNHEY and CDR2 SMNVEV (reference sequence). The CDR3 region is CASSFRFGARTTEAFF.

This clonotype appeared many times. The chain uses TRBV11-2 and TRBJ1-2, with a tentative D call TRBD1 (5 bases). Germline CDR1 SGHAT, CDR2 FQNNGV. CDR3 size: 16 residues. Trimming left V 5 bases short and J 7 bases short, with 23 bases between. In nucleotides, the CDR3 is TGTGCCAGCAGCATTATAGGGCGGGACGCTACGCGTGGCTACACCTTC. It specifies CASSIIGRDATRGYTF.

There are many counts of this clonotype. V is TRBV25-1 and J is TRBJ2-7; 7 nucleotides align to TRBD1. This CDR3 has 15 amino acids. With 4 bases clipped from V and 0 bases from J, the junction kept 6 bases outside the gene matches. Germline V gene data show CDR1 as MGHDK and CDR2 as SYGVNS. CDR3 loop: CASSGATGFSYEQYF. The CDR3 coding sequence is TGTGCCAGCAGTGGGGCGACAGGGTTCTCCTACGAGCAGTACTTC.

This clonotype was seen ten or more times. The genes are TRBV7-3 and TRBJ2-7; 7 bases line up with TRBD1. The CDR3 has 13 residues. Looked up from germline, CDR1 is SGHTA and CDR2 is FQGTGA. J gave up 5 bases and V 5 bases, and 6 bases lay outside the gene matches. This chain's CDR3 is CASSDRDVDEQYF. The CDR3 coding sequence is TGTGCCAGCAGCGACAGGGATGTGGACGAGCAGTACTTC.

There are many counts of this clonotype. CDR3 coding DNA: TGTGCCAGCAGCCGATATGAGTCAGATACGCAGTATTTT. Encoded protein: CASSRYESDTQYF. The V and J genes are TRBV6-5 and TRBJ2-3; unclear D gene. Germline V CDR1 and CDR2: MNHEY, SVGAGI. Between the trimmed V and J ends, which lost 6 bases and 4 bases, there was a span of 11 bases. This CDR3 region has 13 residues.

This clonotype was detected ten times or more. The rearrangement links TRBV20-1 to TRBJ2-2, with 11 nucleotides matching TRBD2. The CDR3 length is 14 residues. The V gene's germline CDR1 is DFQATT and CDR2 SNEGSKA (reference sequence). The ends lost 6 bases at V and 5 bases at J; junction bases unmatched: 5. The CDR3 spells CSAPSGGSTGELFF. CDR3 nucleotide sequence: TGCAGTGCGCCTAGCGGGGGGAGTACCGGGGAGCTGTTTTTT.

In DNA, the CDR3 is TGTGCCAGCTCACCACCGAGCGGCAGCCTTAACTATGGCTACACCTTC. Its translation: CASSPPSGSLNYGYTF. The rearrangement joins TRBV18 to TRBJ1-2; D unresolved. Trimming cost V 0 bases and J 1 base, with 12 bases left between them. Germline V gives CDR1 KGHSH, CDR2 LQKENI. This CDR3 is built from 16 residues.

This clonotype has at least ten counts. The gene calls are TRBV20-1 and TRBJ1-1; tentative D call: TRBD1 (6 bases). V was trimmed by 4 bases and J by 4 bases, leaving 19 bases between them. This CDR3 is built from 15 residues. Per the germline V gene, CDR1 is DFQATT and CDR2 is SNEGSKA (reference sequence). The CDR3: CSATGPTQGSTEAFF. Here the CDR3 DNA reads TGCAGTGCTACAGGACCGACCCAGGGGAGCACTGAAGCTTTCTTT.

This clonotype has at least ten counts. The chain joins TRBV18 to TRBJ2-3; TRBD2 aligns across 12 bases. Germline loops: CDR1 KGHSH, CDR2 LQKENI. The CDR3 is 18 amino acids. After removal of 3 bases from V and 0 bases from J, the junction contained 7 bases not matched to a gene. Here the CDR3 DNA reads TGTGCCAGCTCACCCAATACTAGCGGGGGGACTAGCACAGATACGCAGTATTTT. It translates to CASSPNTSGGTSTDTQYF.

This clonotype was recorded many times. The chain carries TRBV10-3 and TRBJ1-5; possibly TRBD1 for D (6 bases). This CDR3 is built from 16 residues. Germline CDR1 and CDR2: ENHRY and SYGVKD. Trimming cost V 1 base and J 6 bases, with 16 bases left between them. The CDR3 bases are TGTGCCATCAGTGAGTTTCCTACAGGGCCCGGTCAGCCCCAGCATTTT. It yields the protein CAISEFPTGPGQPQHF.

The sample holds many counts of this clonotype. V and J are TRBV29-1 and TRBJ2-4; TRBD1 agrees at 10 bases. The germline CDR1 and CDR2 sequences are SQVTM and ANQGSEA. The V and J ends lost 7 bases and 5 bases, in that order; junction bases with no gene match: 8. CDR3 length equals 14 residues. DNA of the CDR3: TGCAGCGCCGCCCGGGGGACAGGGGAAAACATTCAGTACTTC. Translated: CSAARGTGENIQYF.

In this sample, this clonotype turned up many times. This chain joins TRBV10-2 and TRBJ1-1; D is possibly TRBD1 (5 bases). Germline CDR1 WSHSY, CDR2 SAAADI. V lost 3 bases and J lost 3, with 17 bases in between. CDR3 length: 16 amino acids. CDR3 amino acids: CASSEFGGTGDTEAFF. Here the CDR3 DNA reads TGCGCCAGCAGTGAATTTGGGGGTACCGGGGACACTGAAGCTTTCTTT.

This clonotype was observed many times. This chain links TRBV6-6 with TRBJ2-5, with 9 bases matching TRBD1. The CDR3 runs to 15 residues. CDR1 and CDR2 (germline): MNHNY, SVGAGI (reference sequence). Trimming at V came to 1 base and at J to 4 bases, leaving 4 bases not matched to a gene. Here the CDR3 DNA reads TGTGCCAGCAGTTACTTCGGACAGGGGCGAGAGACCCAGTACTTC. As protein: CASSYFGQGRETQYF.

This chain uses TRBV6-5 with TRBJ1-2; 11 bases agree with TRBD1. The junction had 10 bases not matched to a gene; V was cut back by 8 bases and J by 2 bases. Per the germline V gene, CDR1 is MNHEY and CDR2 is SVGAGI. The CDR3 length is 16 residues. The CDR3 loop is CASGDRTGGSNYGYTF. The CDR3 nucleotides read TGTGCCAGCGGAGACCGGACAGGGGGCTCGAACTATGGCTACACCTTC.

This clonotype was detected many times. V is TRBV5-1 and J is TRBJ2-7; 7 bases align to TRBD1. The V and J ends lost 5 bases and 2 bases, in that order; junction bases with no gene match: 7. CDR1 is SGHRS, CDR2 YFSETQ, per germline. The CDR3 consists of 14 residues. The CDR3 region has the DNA TGCGCCAGCAGGGTGGGCAGGGGGACCTACGAGCAGTACTTC. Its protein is CASRVGRGTYEQYF. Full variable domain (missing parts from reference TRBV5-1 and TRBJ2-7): KAGVTQTPRYLIKTRGQQVTLSCSPISGHRSVSWYQQTPGQGLQFLFEYFSETQRNKGNFPGRFSGRQFSNSRSEMNVSTLELGDSALYLCASRVGRGTYEQYFGPGTRLTVT.

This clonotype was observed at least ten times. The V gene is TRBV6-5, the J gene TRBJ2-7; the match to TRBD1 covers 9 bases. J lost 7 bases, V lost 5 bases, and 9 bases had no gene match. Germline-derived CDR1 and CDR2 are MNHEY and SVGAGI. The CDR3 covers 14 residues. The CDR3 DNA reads TGTGCCAGCAGTACGGGACAGGGTATGGGGGAGCAGTACTTC. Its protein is CASSTGQGMGEQYF.

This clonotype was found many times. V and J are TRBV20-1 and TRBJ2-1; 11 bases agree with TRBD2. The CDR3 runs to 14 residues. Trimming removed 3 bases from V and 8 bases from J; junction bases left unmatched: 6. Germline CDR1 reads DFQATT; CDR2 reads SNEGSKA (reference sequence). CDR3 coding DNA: TGCAGTGCTAGCAGACTAGCGGGGACGGATGAGCAGTTCTTC. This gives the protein CSASRLAGTDEQFF.

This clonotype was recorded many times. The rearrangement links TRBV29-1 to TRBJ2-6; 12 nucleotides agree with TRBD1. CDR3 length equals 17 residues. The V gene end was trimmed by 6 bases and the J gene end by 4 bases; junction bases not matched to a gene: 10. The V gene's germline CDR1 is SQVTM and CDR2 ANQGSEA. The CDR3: CSVPGTGGAIGANVLTF. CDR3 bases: TGCAGCGTCCCGGGGACAGGGGGCGCGATCGGGGCCAACGTCCTGACTTTC.

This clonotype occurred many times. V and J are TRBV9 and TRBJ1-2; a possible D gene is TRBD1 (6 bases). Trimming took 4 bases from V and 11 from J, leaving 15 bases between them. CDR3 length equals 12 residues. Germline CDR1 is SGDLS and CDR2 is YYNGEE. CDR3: CASSRAGGLYTF. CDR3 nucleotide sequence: TGTGCCAGCAGCCGCGCCGGGGGGCTTTACACCTTC.

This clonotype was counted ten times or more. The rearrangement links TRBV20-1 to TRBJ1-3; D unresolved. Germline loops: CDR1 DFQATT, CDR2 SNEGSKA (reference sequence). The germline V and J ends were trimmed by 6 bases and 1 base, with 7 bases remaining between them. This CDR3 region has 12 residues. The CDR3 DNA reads TGCAGTGCCCGGAATTCTGGAAACACCATATATTTT. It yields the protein CSARNSGNTIYF.

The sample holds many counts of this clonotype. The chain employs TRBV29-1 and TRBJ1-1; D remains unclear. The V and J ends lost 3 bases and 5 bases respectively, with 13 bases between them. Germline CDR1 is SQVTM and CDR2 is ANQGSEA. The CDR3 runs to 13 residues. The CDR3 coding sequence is TGCAGCGTTGAGGACCTCTTGGGAACTGAAGCTTTCTTT. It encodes CSVEDLLGTEAFF.